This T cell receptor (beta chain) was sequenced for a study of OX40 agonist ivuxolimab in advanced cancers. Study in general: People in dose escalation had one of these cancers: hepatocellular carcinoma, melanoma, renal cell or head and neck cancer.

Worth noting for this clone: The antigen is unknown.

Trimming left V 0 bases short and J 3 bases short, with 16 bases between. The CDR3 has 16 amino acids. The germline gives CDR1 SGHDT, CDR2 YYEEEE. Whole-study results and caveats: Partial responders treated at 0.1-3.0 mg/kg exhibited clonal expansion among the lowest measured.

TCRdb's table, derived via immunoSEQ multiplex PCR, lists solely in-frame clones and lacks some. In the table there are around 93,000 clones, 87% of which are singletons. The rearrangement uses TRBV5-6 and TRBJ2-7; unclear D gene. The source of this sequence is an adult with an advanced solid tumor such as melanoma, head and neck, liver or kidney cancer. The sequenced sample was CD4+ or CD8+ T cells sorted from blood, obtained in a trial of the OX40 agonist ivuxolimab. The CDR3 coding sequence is TGTGCCAGCAGCTTGGGGTTTGGGCGTGGGAACTACGAGCAGTACTTC. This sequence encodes CASSLGFGRGNYEQYF.